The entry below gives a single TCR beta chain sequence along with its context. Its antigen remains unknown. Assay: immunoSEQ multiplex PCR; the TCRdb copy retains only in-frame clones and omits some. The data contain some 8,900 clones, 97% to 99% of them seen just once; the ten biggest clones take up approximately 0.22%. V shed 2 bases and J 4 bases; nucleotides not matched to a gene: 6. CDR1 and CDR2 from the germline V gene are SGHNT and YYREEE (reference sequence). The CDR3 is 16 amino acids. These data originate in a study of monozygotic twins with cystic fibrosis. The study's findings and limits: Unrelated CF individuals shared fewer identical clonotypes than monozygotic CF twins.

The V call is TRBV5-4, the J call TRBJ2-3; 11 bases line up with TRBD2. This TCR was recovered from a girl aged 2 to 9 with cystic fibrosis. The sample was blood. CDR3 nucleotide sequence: TGTGCCAGCAGCTTTAGCGGGAGGGTTTGGTCAGATACGCAGTATTTT. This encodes CASSFSGRVWSDTQYF.